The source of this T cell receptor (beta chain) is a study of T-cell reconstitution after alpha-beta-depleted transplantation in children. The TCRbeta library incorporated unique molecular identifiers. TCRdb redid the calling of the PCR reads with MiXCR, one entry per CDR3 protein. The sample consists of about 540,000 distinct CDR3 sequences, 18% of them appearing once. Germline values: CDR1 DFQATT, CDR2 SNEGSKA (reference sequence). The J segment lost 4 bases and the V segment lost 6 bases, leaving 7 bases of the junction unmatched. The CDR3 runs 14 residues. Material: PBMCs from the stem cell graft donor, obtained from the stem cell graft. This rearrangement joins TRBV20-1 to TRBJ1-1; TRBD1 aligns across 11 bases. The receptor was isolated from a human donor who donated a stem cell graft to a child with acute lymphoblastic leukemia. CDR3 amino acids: CSAHRTGGTTEAFF. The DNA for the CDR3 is TGCAGTGCCCACCGGACAGGGGGCACCACTGAAGCTTTCTTT.